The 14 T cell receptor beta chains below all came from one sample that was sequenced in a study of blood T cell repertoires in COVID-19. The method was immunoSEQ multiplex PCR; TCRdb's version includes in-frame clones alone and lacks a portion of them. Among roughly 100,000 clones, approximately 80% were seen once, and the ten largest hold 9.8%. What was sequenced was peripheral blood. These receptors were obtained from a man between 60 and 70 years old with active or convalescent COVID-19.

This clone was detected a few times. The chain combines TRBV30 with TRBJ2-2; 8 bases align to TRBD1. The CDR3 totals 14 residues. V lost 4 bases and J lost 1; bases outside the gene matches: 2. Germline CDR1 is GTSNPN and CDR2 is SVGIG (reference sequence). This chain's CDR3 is CAWKDRGNTGELFF. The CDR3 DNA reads TGTGCCTGGAAAGACAGGGGGAACACCGGGGAGCTGTTTTTT.

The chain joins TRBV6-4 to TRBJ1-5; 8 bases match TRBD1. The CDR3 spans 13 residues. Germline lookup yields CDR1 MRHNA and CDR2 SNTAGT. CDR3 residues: CASAGGIGQPQHF. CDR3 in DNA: TGTGCTAGCGCAGGGGGCATCGGACAGCCCCAGCATTTT.

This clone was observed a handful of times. The CDR3 nucleotides read TGCGCCAGCAGGGGTACGGGGATGACCGGGGAGCTGTTTTTT. Translated: CASRGTGMTGELFF. The chain carries TRBV5-1 and TRBJ2-2, with a possible D match to TRBD2 (5 bases). This CDR3 has 14 amino acids. Trimming cost V 5 bases and J 5 bases, with 13 bases left between them. Germline CDR1 is SGHRS and CDR2 is YFSETQ.

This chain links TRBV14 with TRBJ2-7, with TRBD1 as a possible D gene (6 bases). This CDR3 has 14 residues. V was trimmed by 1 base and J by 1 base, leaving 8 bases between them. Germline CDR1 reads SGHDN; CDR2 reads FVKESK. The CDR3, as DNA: TGTGCCAGCAGCCAAGGAACAGGGTCCTACGAGCAGTACTTC. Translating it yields CASSQGTGSYEQYF.

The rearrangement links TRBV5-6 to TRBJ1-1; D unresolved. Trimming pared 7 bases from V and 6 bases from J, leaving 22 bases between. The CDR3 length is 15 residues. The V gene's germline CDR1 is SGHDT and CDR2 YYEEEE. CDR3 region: CASAGSGVGFSEAFF. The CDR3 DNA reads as TGTGCCAGCGCCGGAAGCGGGGTAGGATTTTCTGAAGCTTTCTTT.

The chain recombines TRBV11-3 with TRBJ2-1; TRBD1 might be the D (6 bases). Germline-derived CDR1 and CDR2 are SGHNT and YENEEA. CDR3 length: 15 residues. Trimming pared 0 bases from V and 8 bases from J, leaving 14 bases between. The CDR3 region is CASSLEGLGAHEQFF. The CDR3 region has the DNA TGTGCCAGCAGCTTAGAGGGCTTGGGGGCCCATGAGCAGTTCTTC. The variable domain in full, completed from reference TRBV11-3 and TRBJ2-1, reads EAGVVQSPRYKIIEKKQPVAFWCNPISGHNTLYWYLQNLGQGPELLIRYENEEAVDDSQLPKDRFSAERLKGVDSTLKIQPAELGDSAVYLCASSLEGLGAHEQFFGPGTRLTVL.

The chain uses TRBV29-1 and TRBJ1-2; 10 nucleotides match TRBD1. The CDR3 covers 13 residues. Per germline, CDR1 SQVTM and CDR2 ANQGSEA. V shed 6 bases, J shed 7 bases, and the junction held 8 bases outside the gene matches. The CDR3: CSVGQGEEGGYTF. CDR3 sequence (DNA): TGCAGCGTCGGACAGGGGGAGGAGGGTGGCTACACCTTC.

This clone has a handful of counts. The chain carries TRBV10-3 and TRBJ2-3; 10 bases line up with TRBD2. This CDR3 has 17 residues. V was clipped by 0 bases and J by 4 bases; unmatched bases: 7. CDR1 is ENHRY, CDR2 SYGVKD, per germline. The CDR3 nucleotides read TGTGCCATCAGTGAGTCTTTCGGACTAGCGGAGGCAGATACGCAGTATTTT. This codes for CAISESFGLAEADTQYF.

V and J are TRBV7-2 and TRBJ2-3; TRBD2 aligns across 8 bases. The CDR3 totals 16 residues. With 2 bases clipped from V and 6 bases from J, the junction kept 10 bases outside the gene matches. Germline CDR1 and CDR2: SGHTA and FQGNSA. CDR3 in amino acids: CASSLFPAGEIDTQYF. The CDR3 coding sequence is TGTGCCAGCAGCTTATTCCCAGCGGGAGAAATTGATACGCAGTATTTT. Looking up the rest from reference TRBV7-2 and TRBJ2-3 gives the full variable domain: GAGVSQSPSNKVTEKGKDVELRCDPISGHTALYWYRQSLGQGLEFLIYFQGNSAPDKSGLPSDRFSAERTGGSVSTLTIQRTQQEDSAVYLCASSLFPAGEIDTQYFGPGTRLTVL.

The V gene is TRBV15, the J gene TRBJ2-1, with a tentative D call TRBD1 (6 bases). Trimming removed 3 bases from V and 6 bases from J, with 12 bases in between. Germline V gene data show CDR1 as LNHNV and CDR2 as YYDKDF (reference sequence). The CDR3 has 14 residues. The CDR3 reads CATSRGAGGNEQFF. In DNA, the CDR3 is TGTGCCACCAGCAGGGGGGCAGGCGGCAATGAGCAGTTCTTC.

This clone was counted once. Here the CDR3 reads CASSRDTLNTEAFF. The CDR3 DNA reads TGTGCCAGCTCGCGCGACACCCTGAACACTGAAGCTTTCTTT. V and J are TRBV18 and TRBJ1-1, with D unresolved. Germline lookup yields CDR1 KGHSH and CDR2 LQKENI. This CDR3 is 14 amino acids long. The ends were cut back, 6 bases at V and 0 bases at J, with 11 bases in the middle.

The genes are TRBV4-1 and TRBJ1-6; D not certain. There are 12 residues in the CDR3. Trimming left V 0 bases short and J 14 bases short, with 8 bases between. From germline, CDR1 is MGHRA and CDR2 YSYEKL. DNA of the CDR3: TGCGCCAGCAGCCAAGATCGCGGGTCCCTCCACTTT. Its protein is CASSQDRGSLHF.

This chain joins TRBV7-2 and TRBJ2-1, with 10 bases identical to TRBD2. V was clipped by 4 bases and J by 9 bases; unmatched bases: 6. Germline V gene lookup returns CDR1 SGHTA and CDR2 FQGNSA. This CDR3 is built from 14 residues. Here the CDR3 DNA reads TGTGCCAGCAGCTGGACTAGCGGAAGCGGTGAGCAGTTCTTC. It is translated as CASSWTSGSGEQFF.

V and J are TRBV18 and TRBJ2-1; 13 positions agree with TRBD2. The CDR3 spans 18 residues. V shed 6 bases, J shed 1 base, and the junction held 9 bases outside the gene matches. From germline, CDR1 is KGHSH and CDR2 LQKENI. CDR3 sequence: CASSTGTSGKRSYNEQFF. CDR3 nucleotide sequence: TGTGCCAGCTCTACCGGGACTAGCGGGAAAAGGTCCTACAATGAGCAGTTCTTC.